A single sample is the source of the 23 T cell receptor beta chains below, sequenced in a study of technical replicates of blood from several donors. Clones were sequenced by immunoSEQ multiplex PCR, and TCRdb holds only the in-frame ones, with some missing. The table shows approximately 93,000 clones, with about 94% occurring only once. Sequenced: T cells isolated from PBMCs. The receptor source for this set is a human donor in good health.

For this clone: The germline gene is not matched at one end of the junction; a read error may be the cause. V usage is TRBV7-7 and J usage is TRBJ2-2, with D possibly being TRBD2 (5 bases). CDR1 is SSHAT, CDR2 FNYEAQ, per germline (reference sequence). The CDR3 totals 16 residues. The CDR3 spells CASSPSPGSNTGELFF. In DNA, the CDR3 is TGTGCTAGCAGCCCAAGCCCGGGGTCGAACACCGGGGAGCTGTTTTTT.

The chain has TRBV27 and TRBJ2-3; 10 bases are a match to TRBD1. Germline V CDR1 and CDR2: MNHEY, SMNVEV (reference sequence). Unmatched junction bases numbered 11, after V lost 6 bases and J lost 5 bases. The CDR3 extends over 16 amino acids. The CDR3 sequence is CASRGGQGKKLDTQYF. In DNA form, the CDR3 reads TGTGCCAGCAGGGGGGGACAGGGGAAGAAGTTAGATACGCAGTATTTT.

The CDR3 DNA reads TGTGCCAGCAGTAGTGGGAGCTCCTACAATGAGCAGTTCTTC. Its protein is CASSSGSSYNEQFF. This chain uses TRBV2 with TRBJ2-1; D is possibly TRBD2 (5 bases). Germline V gene sequence: CDR1 SNHLY, CDR2 FYNNEI. Trimming removed 5 bases from V and 0 bases from J, with 8 bases in between. This CDR3 is built from 14 residues.

V gene TRBV28 combines with J gene TRBJ2-2; 10 bases are shared with TRBD2. The junction had 10 bases not matched to a gene; V was cut back by 5 bases and J by 4 bases. This CDR3 spans 17 amino acids. Germline V lookup: CDR1 MDHEN, CDR2 SYDVKM. The CDR3 reads CASSPLAGEGSTGELFF. In nucleotides, the CDR3 is TGTGCCAGCAGTCCCCTAGCGGGAGAAGGGAGCACCGGGGAGCTGTTTTTT.

The genes are TRBV29-1 and TRBJ2-1; TRBD2 aligns across 9 bases. This CDR3 contains 16 residues. V dropped 5 bases and J dropped 2; count of bases not matched to a gene: 10. Germline V CDR1 and CDR2: SQVTM, ANQGSEA. Written as DNA, the CDR3 is TGCAGCGTTACTCCCCTTAGCGGGAGAACCTACAATGAGCAGTTCTTC. Encoded protein: CSVTPLSGRTYNEQFF.

This clone was seen more than once but under ten times. At one end the junction does not follow the germline gene, possibly because of a read error. V usage is TRBV5-8 and J usage is TRBJ1-5; possibly TRBD1 for D (6 bases). This CDR3 is built from 17 residues. CDR1 and CDR2 from the germline V gene are SGHTS and YDEGEE. CDR3 in DNA: TGTGCCAGCACCTTGCCCTCGGACAGCTATCAAGGGGGGCCCCAGCATTTT. Amino acid sequence: CASTLPSDSYQGGPQHF.

The chain links TRBV6-6 to TRBJ2-1; 7 bases fit TRBD1. Germline CDR1 is MNHNY and CDR2 is SVGAGI (reference sequence). This CDR3 region has 15 residues. The trim removed 5 bases at V and 3 bases at J, leaving 7 bases unmatched. The CDR3 DNA reads as TGTGCCAGCAGTACCCGGGCAGGGGGCTACAATGAGCAGTTCTTC. Amino acid sequence: CASSTRAGGYNEQFF.

The sample holds a few counts of this clone. The chain uses TRBV19 and TRBJ1-1; D ambiguous. Per germline, CDR1 LNHDA and CDR2 SQIVND (reference sequence). CDR3 length equals 13 residues. The ends were cut back, 9 bases at V and 6 bases at J, with 17 bases in the middle. The CDR3 is CASSLKGVAEAFF. CDR3 DNA: TGTGCCAGCTCGCTTAAGGGAGTCGCTGAAGCTTTCTTT.

The chain carries TRBV6-1 and TRBJ2-3, with D maybe TRBD1 (5 bases). Germline CDR1 is MNHNS and CDR2 is SASEGT. The CDR3 has 16 amino acids. Trimming pared 3 bases from V and 4 bases from J, leaving 17 bases between. DNA for the CDR3: TGTGCCAGCAGTGACAGGGCGATCTCGTCCGCAGATACGCAGTATTTT. Its translation: CASSDRAISSADTQYF.

The chain employs TRBV2 and TRBJ2-7; no clear D gene. There are 13 residues in the CDR3. V gave up 7 bases and J gave up 4 bases, with 14 bases separating them. Looked up from germline, CDR1 is SNHLY and CDR2 is FYNNEI. CDR3 residues: CASTVAWRYEQYF. The CDR3 region has the DNA TGTGCCAGCACCGTCGCCTGGCGGTACGAGCAGTACTTC.

This chain joins TRBV19 and TRBJ2-1; TRBD2 aligns across 7 bases. This CDR3 region has 15 residues. The germline V gene has CDR1 LNHDA and CDR2 SQIVND (reference sequence). V lost 3 bases and J lost 7; bases outside the gene matches: 9. The chain's CDR3 is CASSISFPSGNEQFF. The CDR3 DNA follows: TGTGCCAGTAGTATTTCTTTCCCTAGCGGAAATGAGCAGTTCTTC. Full variable domain (missing parts from reference TRBV19 and TRBJ2-1): DGGITQSPKYLFRKEGQNVTLSCEQNLNHDAMYWYRQDPGQGLRLIYYSQIVNDFQKGDIAEGYSVSREKKESFPLTVTSAQKNPTAFYLCASSISFPSGNEQFFGPGTRLTVL.

This chain joins TRBV7-3 and TRBJ2-1; D is possibly TRBD2 (5 bases). Trimming removed 5 bases from V and 5 bases from J, with 13 bases in between. Looked up from germline, CDR1 is SGHTA and CDR2 is FQGTGA. CDR3 length equals 14 residues. The CDR3 nucleotides are TGTGCCAGCAGCAACCAAGGAGGCCACAATGAGCAGTTCTTC. This sequence encodes CASSNQGGHNEQFF.

V is TRBV19 and J is TRBJ2-7; 7 bases map to TRBD1. V lost 0 bases, J lost 4 bases, and 6 bases stayed unmatched. Germline V lookup: CDR1 LNHDA, CDR2 SQIVND (reference sequence). This CDR3 is 15 amino acids long. The CDR3 here is CASSIDRTGPYEQYF. CDR3 DNA sequence: TGTGCCAGTAGTATAGATAGGACAGGTCCTTACGAGCAGTACTTC.

This clone was seen a few times. The V gene is TRBV29-1, the J gene TRBJ1-1; maybe TRBD1 (5 bases). Trimming left V 5 bases short and J 1 base short, with 23 bases between. Per germline, CDR1 SQVTM and CDR2 ANQGSEA. This CDR3 comprises 17 residues. CDR3 protein: CSVNNLGGFKKNTEAFF. CDR3 nucleotides: TGCAGCGTTAATAATCTGGGGGGGTTTAAGAAGAACACTGAAGCTTTCTTT.

The chain links TRBV30 to TRBJ2-1; 7 nucleotides line up with TRBD1. J was trimmed by 2 bases and V by 6 bases; bases with no gene match: 4. The CDR3 totals 13 residues. The V gene's germline CDR1 is GTSNPN and CDR2 SVGIG (reference sequence). The CDR3 DNA sequence: TGTGCCTGCACAGGGGATACCTACAATGAGCAGTTCTTC. It is translated as CACTGDTYNEQFF.

This clone was observed a few times. This chain joins TRBV15 and TRBJ1-2; possible D gene TRBD1, 5 bases. The CDR3 is 14 residues long. Germline V CDR1 and CDR2: LNHNV, YYDKDF (reference sequence). Trimming shortened V by 1 base and J by 2 bases, and 8 bases separated the two germline ends. The DNA of the CDR3 is TGTGCCACCAGCAGAGGGGAGGGGAACTATGGCTACACCTTC. It encodes CATSRGEGNYGYTF.

The chain combines TRBV29-1 with TRBJ1-5; 10 bases fit TRBD1. The CDR3 covers 13 residues. Germline assignment: CDR1 SQVTM and CDR2 ANQGSEA. The ends lost 6 bases at V and 4 bases at J; junction bases unmatched: 3. As DNA, the CDR3 is TGCAGCGTGCGGGGACAGGGGAATCAGCCCCAGCATTTT. Residues: CSVRGQGNQPQHF.

This clone appeared once. This chain connects TRBV5-1 to TRBJ2-3, with D possibly being TRBD2 (5 bases). Germline V CDR1 and CDR2: SGHRS, YFSETQ. V was trimmed by 4 bases and J by 2 bases, leaving 17 bases between them. CDR3 size: 16 residues. The DNA for the CDR3 is TGCGCCAGCAGCGGCAAAAACCGGGGTCCCACAGATACGCAGTATTTT. Its translation is CASSGKNRGPTDTQYF.

V and J are TRBV11-3 and TRBJ2-1, with a possible D match to TRBD2 (7 bases). The CDR3 has 16 amino acids. Germline lookup yields CDR1 SGHNT and CDR2 YENEEA. V lost 4 bases, J lost 2 bases, and 15 bases lay in between. The DNA for the CDR3 is TGTGCCAGCAGCTCGGACGGGGGGCCCGCCTACAATGAGCAGTTCTTC. Translated: CASSSDGGPAYNEQFF. Combining the CDR3 with reference TRBV11-3 and TRBJ2-1 gives the whole variable domain EAGVVQSPRYKIIEKKQPVAFWCNPISGHNTLYWYLQNLGQGPELLIRYENEEAVDDSQLPKDRFSAERLKGVDSTLKIQPAELGDSAVYLCASSSDGGPAYNEQFFGPGTRLTVL.

The chain recombines TRBV5-6 with TRBJ2-3; D remains ambiguous. V was trimmed by 2 bases and J by 0 bases, leaving 7 bases between them. Looked up from germline, CDR1 is SGHDT and CDR2 is YYEEEE. CDR3 length: 14 residues. CDR3 nucleotide sequence: TGTGCCAGCAGCTTTGGCGGAAGCACAGATACGCAGTATTTT. It is translated as CASSFGGSTDTQYF. The whole variable domain, filled in from reference TRBV5-6 and TRBJ2-3, reads DAGVTQSPTHLIKTRGQQVTLRCSPKSGHDTVSWYQQALGQGPQFIFQYYEEEERQRGNFPDRFSGHQFPNYSSELNVNALLLGDSALYLCASSFGGSTDTQYFGPGTRLTVL.

The chain links TRBV19 to TRBJ2-4; D is possibly TRBD2 (5 bases). The CDR3 covers 15 residues. Looked up from germline, CDR1 is LNHDA and CDR2 is SQIVND (reference sequence). V was pared by 6 bases and J by 1 base, with 13 bases between. CDR3 sequence reads: CASSPTSFAKNIQYF. CDR3 DNA sequence: TGTGCCAGTAGCCCCACTAGTTTCGCCAAAAACATTCAGTACTTC.

The chain uses TRBV5-4 and TRBJ2-5; 7 positions agree with TRBD1. This CDR3 region has 14 residues. Trimming took 2 bases from V and 1 from J; bases not matched to a gene: 2. Germline V gene data show CDR1 as SGHNT and CDR2 as YYREEE (reference sequence). This CDR3 is CASSFRQGQETQYF. The CDR3 bases are TGTGCCAGCAGCTTTCGACAGGGCCAAGAGACCCAGTACTTC.

The chain joins TRBV5-1 to TRBJ1-5; possible D gene TRBD1, 6 bases. CDR1 and CDR2 (germline): SGHRS, YFSETQ. The CDR3 loop spans 14 amino acids. The V gene lost 3 bases and the J gene lost 6 bases, with 13 bases spanning the gap. The CDR3 sequence: CASSSSGEGQPQHF. The CDR3 bases are TGCGCCAGCAGCTCCTCAGGGGAGGGTCAGCCCCAGCATTTT.